This T cell receptor (beta chain) came from a study of human T cells and chemical hapten exposure. V lost 6 bases to trimming and J lost 2 bases, with 7 bases between them. CDR3 length equals 12 residues. Germline V gene data show CDR1 as MDHEN and CDR2 as SYDVKM. Unique molecular identifiers were attached to individual cDNA molecules during library preparation. MiXCR was run by TCRdb on the RACE reads, yielding one entry per CDR3 protein. The sample has roughly 120,000 distinct CDR3 sequences; roughly 12% are singletons. A few counts support this clonotype. Regarding time point: patch test 1, 2 weeks after DPC sensitization. Sample treatment: therapeutic diphenylcyclopropenone sensitization with weekly scalp DPC.

The sample was whole blood, taken in connection with sensitization to the hapten diphenylcyclopropenone (DPC). The J gene is TRBJ1-2, the V gene TRBV28; no definite D call. This TCR derives from a woman aged 45-65 years with alopecia areata. Some clones in this sample may be carry-over from other donors' samples. CDR3 coding DNA: TGTGCCAGCAGAGAAGGGAACTATGGCTACACCTTC. It specifies CASREGNYGYTF.